This T cell receptor beta chain was sequenced in a study of blood T cell repertoires in COVID-19 (dated by TCRdb to the early 2020s). In terms of the full investigation: Collaborator samples came from the United States, Italy and Spain and covered acute and convalescent phases of COVID-19. Subjects who had been exposed to COVID-19, were actively infected with it, or had recovered from it provided the deeply sampled blood TCRbeta repertoires that made up the dataset. Nearly every sample came with metadata listing a de-identified subject ID, COVID-19 status, age in years and sex. HLA class I and class II types, where available, came from metadata supplied by the sample provider rather than from assay-based typing. The repertoires were released in a freely available public database meant as a resource for research on the immune response to SARS-CoV-2. The samples were drawn from the first 160 participants of the ongoing ImmuneRACE study and from 1,254 subjects provided by 6 global collaborators. The material from the prospective study consisted of cDNA or gDNA derived from T cells, B-cell-depleted T cells, or PBMCs.

A note on this clone: Its antigen has not been determined. Base qualities were left out, and no much larger clone turns up one base away.

Spanning cysteine to phenylalanine, the CDR3 consists of 16 amino acids. Only the CDR3 DNA stays, 48 bases, in frame from base 1. The V end loses 1 base and the J end loses 4 bases, and a stretch of 14 bases separates them. The germline V gene yields MGHRA for CDR1 and YSYEKL for CDR2. Collaborating institutions collected whole blood in K2EDTA tubes following their own protocols. For TCRbeta analysis, collaborators shipped samples as frozen whole blood, isolated PBMCs, or DNA extracted from either of those sample types. TCRbeta CDR3 regions were amplified from genomic DNA by means of the immunoSEQ Assay, a bias-controlled multiplex PCR. From the authors' description of their analysis: The number of nucleated cells in each sample was estimated by amplification of reference gene primers within the assay. To quantify the absolute abundance of each unique TCRbeta CDR3 rearrangement, sequence reads were collapsed and filtered. For each sample, productive Simpson clonality was calculated as the square root of Simpson's diversity index over productive rearrangements. TCRdb retrieved this table from immuneACCESS and kept in-frame rearrangements only. Not all clones are present; in checked studies, unresolved V genes account for under half, and no reason is known for the remainder. V, J and clone size were drawn from that table, and D and trimming were deduced from the DNA. The sample table holds some 200,000 clones, of which around 83% were seen once. The top ten constitute roughly 7.3% of the sample.

What the study reported, not specific to this receptor: The amount of clinical and demographic metadata varied by source and participant and was provided uncurated.

This TCR was recovered from a woman older than 75 in a cohort sampled during active or convalescent COVID-19. The chain links TRBV4-1 with TRBJ1-5; TRBD1 might be the D gene, on 6 matching bases. Sequencing was done on a sample of peripheral blood. At the DNA level, the sequence is TGCGCCAGCAGCCAAGCGAACAGGGTTCTTAATCAGCCCCAGCATTTT. It specifies CASSQANRVLNQPQHF.